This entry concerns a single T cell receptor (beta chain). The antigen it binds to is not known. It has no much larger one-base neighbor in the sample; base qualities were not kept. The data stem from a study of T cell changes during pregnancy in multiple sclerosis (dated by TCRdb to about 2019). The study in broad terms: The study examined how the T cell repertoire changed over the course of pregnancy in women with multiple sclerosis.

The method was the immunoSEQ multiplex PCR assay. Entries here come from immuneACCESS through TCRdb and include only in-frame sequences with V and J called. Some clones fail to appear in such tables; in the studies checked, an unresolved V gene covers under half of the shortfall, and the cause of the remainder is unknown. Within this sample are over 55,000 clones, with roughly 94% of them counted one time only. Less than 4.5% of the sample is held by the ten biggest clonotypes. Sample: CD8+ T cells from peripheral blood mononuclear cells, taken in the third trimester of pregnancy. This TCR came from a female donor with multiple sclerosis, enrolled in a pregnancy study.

The DNA sequence is TGTGCCAGCAGTTTGAAGGGGTACGGGACAGTCTATGGCTACACCTTC. This encodes CASSLKGYGTVYGYTF. Recombination connected TRBV27 to TRBJ1-2; 7 bases in the junction line up with TRBD1. Here V drops 3 bases and J drops 4 bases, and the junction holds 11 bases not matched to any gene. From cysteine to phenylalanine, the CDR3 is 16 amino acids long. Only CDR3 DNA is held: 48 bases, read in frame from base 1. CDR1 is given as MNHEY and CDR2 as SMNVEV, both from the germline V gene (reference sequence).